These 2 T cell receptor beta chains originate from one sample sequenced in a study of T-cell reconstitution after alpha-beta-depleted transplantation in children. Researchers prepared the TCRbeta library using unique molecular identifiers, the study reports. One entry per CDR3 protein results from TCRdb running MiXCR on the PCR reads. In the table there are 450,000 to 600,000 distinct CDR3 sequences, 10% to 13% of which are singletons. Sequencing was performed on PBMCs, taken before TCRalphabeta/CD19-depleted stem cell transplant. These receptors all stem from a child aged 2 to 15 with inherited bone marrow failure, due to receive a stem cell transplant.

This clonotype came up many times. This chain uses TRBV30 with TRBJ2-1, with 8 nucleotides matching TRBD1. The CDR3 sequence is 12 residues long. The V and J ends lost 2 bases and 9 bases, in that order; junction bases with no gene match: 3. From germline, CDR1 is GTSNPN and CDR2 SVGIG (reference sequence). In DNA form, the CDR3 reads TGTGCCTGGAGTTTACAGGGGGGTGAGCAGTTCTTC. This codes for CAWSLQGGEQFF. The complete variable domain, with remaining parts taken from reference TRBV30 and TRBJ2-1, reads SQTIHQWPATLVQPVGSPLSLECTVEGTSNPNLYWYRQAAGRGLQLLFYSVGIGQISSEVPQNLSASRPQDRQFILSSKKLLLSDSGFYLCAWSLQGGEQFFGPGTRLTVL.

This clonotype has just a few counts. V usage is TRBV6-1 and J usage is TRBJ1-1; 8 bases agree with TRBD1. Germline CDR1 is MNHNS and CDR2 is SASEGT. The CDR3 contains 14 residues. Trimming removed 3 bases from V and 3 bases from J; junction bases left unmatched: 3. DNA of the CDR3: TGTGCCAGCAGTGAGACAGGGGCGGACACTGAAGCTTTCTTT. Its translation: CASSETGADTEAFF.